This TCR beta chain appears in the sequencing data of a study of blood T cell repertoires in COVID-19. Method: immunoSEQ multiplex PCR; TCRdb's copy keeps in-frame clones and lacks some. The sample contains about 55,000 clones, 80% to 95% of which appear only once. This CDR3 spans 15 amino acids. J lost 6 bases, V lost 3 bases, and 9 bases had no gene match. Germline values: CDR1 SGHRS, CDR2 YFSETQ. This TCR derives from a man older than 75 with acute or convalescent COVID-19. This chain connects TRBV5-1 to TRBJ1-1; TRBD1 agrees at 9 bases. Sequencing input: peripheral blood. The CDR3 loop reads CASSSGTGQYPEAFF. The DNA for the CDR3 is TGCGCCAGCAGCTCCGGGACAGGGCAGTATCCTGAAGCTTTCTTT.